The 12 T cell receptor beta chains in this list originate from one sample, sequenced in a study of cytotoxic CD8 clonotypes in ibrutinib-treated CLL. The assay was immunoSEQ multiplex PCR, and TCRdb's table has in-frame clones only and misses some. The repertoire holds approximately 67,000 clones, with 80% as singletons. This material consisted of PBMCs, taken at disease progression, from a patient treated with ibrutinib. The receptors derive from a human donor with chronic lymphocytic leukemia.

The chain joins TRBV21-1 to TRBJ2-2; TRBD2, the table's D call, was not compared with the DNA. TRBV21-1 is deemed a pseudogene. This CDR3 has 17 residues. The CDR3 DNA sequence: TGTGCCAGCAGCAAAGGGGAGGGCCTAGCGGTCACCGGGGAGCTGTTTTTT. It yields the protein CASSKGEGLAVTGELFF.

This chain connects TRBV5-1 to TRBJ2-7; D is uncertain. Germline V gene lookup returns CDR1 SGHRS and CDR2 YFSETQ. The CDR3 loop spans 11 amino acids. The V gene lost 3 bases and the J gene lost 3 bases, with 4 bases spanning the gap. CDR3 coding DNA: TGCGCCAGCAGCTCTCACTACGAGCAGTACTTC. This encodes CASSSHYEQYF.

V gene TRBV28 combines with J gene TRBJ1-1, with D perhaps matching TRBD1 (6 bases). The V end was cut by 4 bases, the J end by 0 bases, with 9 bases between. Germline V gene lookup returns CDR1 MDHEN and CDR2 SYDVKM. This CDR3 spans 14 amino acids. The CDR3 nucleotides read TGTGCCAGCAGTTGGACAGCCGTGAACACTGAAGCTTTCTTT. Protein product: CASSWTAVNTEAFF. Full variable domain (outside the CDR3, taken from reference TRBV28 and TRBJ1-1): DVKVTQSSRYLVKRTGEKVFLECVQDMDHENMFWYRQDPGLGLRLIYFSYDVKMKEKGDIPEGYSVSREKKERFSLILESASTNQTSMYLCASSWTAVNTEAFFGQGTRLTVV.

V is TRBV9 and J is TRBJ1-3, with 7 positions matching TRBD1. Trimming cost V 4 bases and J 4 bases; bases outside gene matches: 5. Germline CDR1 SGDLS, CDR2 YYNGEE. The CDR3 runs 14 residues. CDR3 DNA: TGTGCCAGCAGCCTGACAGGGCCAGGAAACACCATATATTTT. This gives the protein CASSLTGPGNTIYF.

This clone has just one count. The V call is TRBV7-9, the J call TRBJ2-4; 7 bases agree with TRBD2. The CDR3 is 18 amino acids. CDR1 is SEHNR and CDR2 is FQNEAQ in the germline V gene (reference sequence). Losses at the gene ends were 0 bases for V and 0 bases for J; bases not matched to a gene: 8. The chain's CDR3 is CASSLAGGPLTAKNIQYF. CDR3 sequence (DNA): TGTGCCAGCAGCTTAGCGGGAGGGCCCTTAACAGCCAAAAACATTCAGTACTTC.

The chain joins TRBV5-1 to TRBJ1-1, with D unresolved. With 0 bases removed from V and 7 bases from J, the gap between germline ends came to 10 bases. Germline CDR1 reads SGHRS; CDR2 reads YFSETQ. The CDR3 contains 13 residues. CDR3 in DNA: TGCGCCAGCAGCTTGGAGGAGTTAGGTGAAGCTTTCTTT. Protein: CASSLEELGEAFF.

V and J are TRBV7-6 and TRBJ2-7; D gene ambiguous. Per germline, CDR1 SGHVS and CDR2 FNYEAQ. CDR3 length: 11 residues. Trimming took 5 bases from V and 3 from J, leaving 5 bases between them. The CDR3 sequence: CASSRDYEQYF. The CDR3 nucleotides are TGTGCCAGCAGCCGAGACTACGAGCAGTACTTC.

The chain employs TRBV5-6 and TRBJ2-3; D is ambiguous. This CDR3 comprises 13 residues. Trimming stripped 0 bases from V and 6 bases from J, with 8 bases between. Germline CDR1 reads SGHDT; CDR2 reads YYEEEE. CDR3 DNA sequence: TGTGCCAGCAGCTTGGGCCCTCGGGATACGCAGTATTTT. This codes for CASSLGPRDTQYF.

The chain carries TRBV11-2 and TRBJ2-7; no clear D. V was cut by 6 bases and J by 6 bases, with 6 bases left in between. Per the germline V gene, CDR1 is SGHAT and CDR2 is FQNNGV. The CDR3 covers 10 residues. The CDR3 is CASSDGEQYF. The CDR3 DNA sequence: TGTGCCAGCAGTGACGGCGAGCAGTACTTC.

As DNA, the CDR3 is TGTGCCAGCAGCTTAGAAGGGACAAGAAGTGTGGCCGAAAAACTGTTTTTT. It specifies CASSLEGTRSVAEKLFF. The chain is built from TRBV7-6 and TRBJ1-4, with D perhaps matching TRBD1 (6 bases). The CDR3 spans 17 residues. CDR1 SGHVS and CDR2 FNYEAQ come from the germline V gene. Trimming pared 1 base from V and 8 bases from J, leaving 20 bases between.

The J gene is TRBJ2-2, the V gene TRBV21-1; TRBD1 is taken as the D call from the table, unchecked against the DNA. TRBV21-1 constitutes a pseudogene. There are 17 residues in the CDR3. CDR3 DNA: TGTGCCAGCAGCAAAGGTCTTGCAGGGGCAAACACCGGGGAGCTGTTTTTT. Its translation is CASSKGLAGANTGELFF.

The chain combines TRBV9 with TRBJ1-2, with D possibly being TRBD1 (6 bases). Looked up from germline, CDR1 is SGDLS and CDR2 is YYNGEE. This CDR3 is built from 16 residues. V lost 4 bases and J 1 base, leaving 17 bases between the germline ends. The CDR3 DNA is TGTGCCAGCAGCTCCGCCCCCTGGGACAATAACTATGGCTACACCTTC. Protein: CASSSAPWDNNYGYTF.